This TCR beta chain was observed in a study of blood T cell repertoires in COVID-19. Overall study: From the United States, Italy and Spain came samples of acute and convalescent COVID-19. T cells, B-cell-depleted T cells, or PBMCs supplied cDNA or gDNA.

The V gene's germline CDR1 is KGHSH and CDR2 LQKENI. The CDR3 is 17 amino acids. V was clipped by 1 base and J by 0 bases, with 10 bases between them. During active infection, Seattle patients enrolled and were then monitored through disease. Clones were sequenced by immunoSEQ multiplex PCR, and TCRdb holds only the in-frame ones, with some missing. The sample includes about 230,000 clones, 65% to 90% of them seen just once. This receptor was obtained from a man aged 45-65 years with COVID-19, enrolled during active disease. The chain has TRBV18 and TRBJ1-6; D is possibly TRBD1 (5 bases). Sequencing input: peripheral blood. The CDR3 nucleotides are TGTGCCAGCTCACCACAGGGGCCGAGCTCCTATAATTCACCCCTCCACTTT. Its translation: CASSPQGPSSYNSPLHF. Full variable domain (outside the CDR3, taken from reference TRBV18 and TRBJ1-6): NAGVMQNPRHLVRRRGQEARLRCSPMKGHSHVYWYRQLPEEGLKFMVYLQKENIIDESGMPKERFSAEFPKEGPSILRIQQVVRGDSAAYFCASSPQGPSSYNSPLHFGNGTRLTVT.